This entry describes one T cell receptor (beta chain). This clonotype was seen a few times. The specificity of this receptor is unknown. Base qualities are not recorded, but no much larger clone differs from it by a single base. The sample belongs to a study of T-cell reconstitution after alpha-beta-depleted transplantation in children (dated by TCRdb to 2016 to 2018). In terms of the full investigation: Using TCR repertoire profiling, the study followed T-cell immune reconstitution in a quantitative way in children after TCRalphabeta/CD19-depleted allogeneic hematopoietic cell transplantation. What the research found in general, with its limitations: In some patients, the high TCRbeta diversity seen at day 60 was put down to recipient T cells and intrathymic progenitors that had survived conditioning. Over subsequent months, a decline in hyperexpanded clone frequencies was noted, and after one year, T-cell counts and TCRbeta diversity were mostly ascribed to newly produced T cells. The apparently early recovery of alphabetaT-cell counts about two months after transplant reportedly depended on only several hundred rapidly expanded clones that came from non-depleted graft cells.

Reading the label with the study, this specimen's treatment or condition is: allogeneic hematopoietic cell transplantation with graft depleted of TCRalphabeta T cells and CD19 B cells. The children who served as transplant recipients had been given grafts of TCRalphabeta/CD19-depleted allogeneic hematopoietic cells. According to the germline V gene (reference sequence), CDR1 reads LNHNV and CDR2 reads YYDKDF. Its CDR3 holds 12 amino acids, cysteine through phenylalanine. Only CDR3 DNA remains: 36 bases, in frame from the first base. V drops 1 base and J drops 7 bases, leaving 7 bases in between. Libraries came from PCR. The sequencer was an Illumina HiSeq 2500. To normalize quantification of the TCRbeta repertoire, the TCR libraries were built with molecular barcoding that relied on unique molecular identifiers. The public reads were run again by TCRdb, first through fastp at Q25 and then through MiXCR, and only productive beta chains were kept. Under each unique CDR3 protein, matching rows form one entry showing the most common genes and DNA. This sample has about a million distinct CDR3 sequences in its table, and roughly 31% of those were observed once. Roughly 28% of the sample lies in the top ten.

The chain is assembled from TRBV15 and TRBJ1-1; the D gene remains uncertain. The source material was PBMCs, mostly from graft donor cells, sampled 360 days after TCRalphabeta/CD19-depleted stem cell transplant. The source of this sequence is a boy in the first two years of life who had a stem cell transplant for SCID, so the T cells may come from the graft donor. The nucleotide sequence reads TGTGCCACCAGCAGAGGGATAGGTGAAGCTTTCTTT. Its amino acids are CATSRGIGEAFF.